The entry below gives a single T cell receptor beta chain sequence along with its context. Original analysis: Estimates of nucleated cell counts were drawn from the amplification of reference gene primers. Produced via immunoSEQ multiplex PCR; TCRdb's table is partial and in-frame only. Clonal size and the V and J genes are those of that table, whereas D and trimming came from the DNA. The sample records about 110,000 clones, more than 65% being singletons. This sample was included in a study of blood T cell repertoires in COVID-19. Looking at the study overall: Italy, Spain and the United States were the sources of the convalescent and acute COVID-19 samples. The analysed material was cDNA or gDNA that came from T cells, B-cell-depleted T cells, or PBMCs.

The clonotype comes from a woman aged 80 or over with active or convalescent COVID-19. Sample: peripheral blood.

The CDR3 is CAISAQTATNTGELFF. CDR3 nucleotide sequence: TGTGCCATCAGTGCGCAGACAGCCACGAACACCGGGGAGCTGTTTTTT. The chain uses TRBV10-3 and TRBJ2-2, with D maybe TRBD1 (5 bases). V was pared by 4 bases and J by 0 bases, with 12 bases between. CDR1 and CDR2 (germline): ENHRY, SYGVKD. The CDR3 is made up of 16 amino acids.